A single sample gave rise to the 16 T cell receptor beta chains below, sequenced in a study of CD8 T cells in ankylosing spondylitis. General study findings and limits: One TCR beta motif, made up of about 8 highly homologous variants, appeared characteristic of ankylosing spondylitis blood.

TCRdb itself ran the 5' RACE reads through MiXCR, one entry per CDR3 protein. The sample shows more than 250,000 distinct CDR3 sequences, 7.5% to 9% of them seen only once. These TCRs' antigens remain unknown. Sequenced material: blood, either unsorted or a sorted T cell fraction (not recorded which). These receptors all come from a male donor with ankylosing spondylitis.

This clonotype came up a few times. The gene calls are TRBV24-1 and TRBJ2-3; D might be TRBD2 (5 bases). Trimming left V 7 bases short and J 6 bases short, with 13 bases between. The length of the CDR3 is 13 residues. Germline CDR1 KGHDR, CDR2 SFDVKD. The CDR3 nucleotides read TGTGCCACCAGCCCACGGGGTTCCGATACGCAGTATTTT. This gives the protein CATSPRGSDTQYF.

This clonotype was seen ten or more times. The gene calls are TRBV29-1 and TRBJ2-1, with 15 bases aligning to TRBD2. Trimming cost V 8 bases and J 9 bases; bases outside gene matches: 2. Germline loops: CDR1 SQVTM, CDR2 ANQGSEA. CDR3 length: 12 residues. For the CDR3, the DNA is TGCAGCCCGGGACTAGCGGGAGGTGAGCAGTTCTTC. It translates to CSPGLAGGEQFF.

Ten or more counts support this clonotype. This chain uses TRBV11-2 with TRBJ2-1, with D unclear. The CDR3 runs 14 residues. The V gene lost 4 bases and the J gene lost 2 bases, with 9 bases spanning the gap. Germline lookup yields CDR1 SGHAT and CDR2 FQNNGV. For the CDR3, the DNA is TGTGCCAGCAGCTACGACTCAACCTACAATGAGCAGTTCTTC. Residues: CASSYDSTYNEQFF.

V and J are TRBV3-1 and TRBJ2-1; TRBD2 aligns across 7 bases. Germline CDR1 and CDR2: LGHDT and YNNKEL (reference sequence). V shed 0 bases and J 5 bases; nucleotides not matched to a gene: 10. This CDR3 is built from 17 residues. The CDR3 reads CASSQDLGGREDNEQFF. The DNA for the CDR3 is TGTGCCAGCAGCCAAGATCTAGGAGGGAGGGAAGACAATGAGCAGTTCTTC.

This clonotype showed up many times. This chain uses TRBV28 with TRBJ2-7, with 7 nucleotides matching TRBD2. With V trimmed by 7 bases and J by 1 base, 7 bases remained unmatched. The germline CDR1 and CDR2 sequences are MDHEN and SYDVKM. The CDR3 is 14 residues long. The CDR3 region is CASISLAASYEQYF. Written as DNA, the CDR3 is TGTGCCAGCATCTCGCTAGCGGCTTCCTACGAGCAGTACTTC.

This clonotype came up a few times. The gene calls are TRBV28 and TRBJ2-7; TRBD2 is a possible D gene (6 bases). The CDR3 totals 12 residues. The germline V gene has CDR1 MDHEN and CDR2 SYDVKM. V was shortened by 11 bases and J by 3 bases, with 14 bases between the two germline ends. The CDR3, as DNA: TGTGCCGCGGCAAAGCGGGTCTACGAGCAGTACTTC. This gives the protein CAAAKRVYEQYF. Filled out from reference TRBV28 and TRBJ2-7, the complete variable domain reads DVKVTQSSRYLVKRTGEKVFLECVQDMDHENMFWYRQDPGLGLRLIYFSYDVKMKEKGDIPEGYSVSREKKERFSLILESASTNQTSMYLCAAAKRVYEQYFGPGTRLTVT.

V usage is TRBV7-9 and J usage is TRBJ2-5, with 8 bases lining up with TRBD1. There are 14 residues in the CDR3. The junction had 6 bases not matched to a gene; V was cut back by 4 bases and J by 5 bases. CDR1 is SEHNR and CDR2 is FQNEAQ in the germline V gene (reference sequence). CDR3 DNA sequence: TGTGCCAGCAGCTGGGGACAGGTCGGCGAGACCCAGTACTTC. It yields the protein CASSWGQVGETQYF.

This clonotype was counted a few times. This chain connects TRBV11-2 to TRBJ1-1; no definite D call. CDR1 SGHAT and CDR2 FQNNGV come from the germline V gene. The V end was cut by 4 bases, the J end by 7 bases, with 13 bases between. The CDR3 has 13 amino acids. In DNA, the CDR3 is TGTGCCAGCAGCTGGGTCGGGATGGGTGAAGCTTTCTTT. Amino acids: CASSWVGMGEAFF.

The chain has TRBV19 and TRBJ1-4, with 12 bases aligning to TRBD1. Unmatched junction bases numbered 4, after V lost 7 bases and J lost 7 bases. Germline assignment: CDR1 LNHDA and CDR2 SQIVND (reference sequence). The CDR3 covers 14 residues. The CDR3 spells CASTGDRGREKLFF. DNA of the CDR3: TGTGCCAGTACCGGGGACAGGGGGCGTGAAAAACTGTTTTTT.

This clonotype has ten or more counts. The junction shows a germline mismatch at one end, possibly a read error. This sequence joins TRBV2 and TRBJ2-5, with 7 bases identical to TRBD2. CDR1 SNHLY and CDR2 FYNNEI come from the germline V gene. The CDR3 covers 10 residues. In nucleotides, the CDR3 is TGTGCCAGCAGTGGGGGGGACTACAACTTC. Translating it yields CASSGGDYNF.

With regard to this clonotype: The CDR3 does not end in the conserved phenylalanine or tryptophan, so this is likely a read error. It is unclear where the CDR3 begins or ends on the DNA, so no DNA is shown, and the CDR3 is as TCRdb lists it. This chain links TRBV2 with TRBJ2-1; no check of the table's D call, TRBD1, against the DNA was made. The CDR3 region is 10 residues in length, termini included. The germline gives CDR1 SNHLY, CDR2 FYNNEI. CDR3 residues: CASSTGGTVS.

This clonotype was detected many times. The chain uses TRBV28 and TRBJ2-1; D is unresolved. Germline loops: CDR1 MDHEN, CDR2 SYDVKM. The CDR3 length is 15 residues. V dropped 7 bases and J dropped 7 bases, with 20 bases sitting between them. CDR3 amino acids: CASNARRPLLNEQFF. In nucleotides, the CDR3 is TGTGCCAGCAACGCTCGAAGGCCATTACTTAATGAGCAGTTCTTC.

This clonotype has a count of ten or more. The rearrangement links TRBV5-1 to TRBJ1-1, with D uncertain. Trimming cost V 6 bases and J 5 bases, with 8 bases left between them. CDR1 is SGHRS and CDR2 is YFSETQ in the germline V gene. The CDR3 runs 11 residues. CDR3 nucleotide sequence: TGCGCCAGCATTACGGGTACTGAAGCTTTCTTT. This sequence encodes CASITGTEAFF.

This clonotype was observed at least ten times. This chain connects TRBV20-1 to TRBJ1-2; TRBD1 agrees at 7 bases. The CDR3 runs 12 residues. CDR1 DFQATT and CDR2 SNEGSKA come from the germline V gene (reference sequence). V shed 8 bases and J 4 bases; nucleotides not matched to a gene: 7. The CDR3 spells CSRPTGSYGYTF. The CDR3 nucleotides are TGCAGTCGCCCGACAGGGAGCTATGGCTACACCTTC.

The chain uses TRBV29-1 and TRBJ2-3, with D possibly called TRBD1 or TRBD2 (5 bases each). Germline V gene lookup returns CDR1 SQVTM and CDR2 ANQGSEA. Trimming stripped 3 bases from V and 1 base from J, with 8 bases between. CDR3 length: 13 residues. Here the CDR3 reads CSVERGGTDTQYF. The CDR3 DNA reads as TGCAGCGTTGAGAGGGGTGGCACAGATACGCAGTATTTT.

In this sample, this clonotype turned up many times. V is TRBV12-3 or TRBV12-4 and J is TRBJ2-7; 7 nucleotides match TRBD2. The CDR3 sequence is 17 residues long. After removal of 0 bases from V and 3 bases from J, the junction contained 11 bases not matched to a gene. As DNA, the CDR3 is TGTGCCAGCAGTTTAGCGCTCGGGGAGGGAGGGAACTACGAGCAGTACTTC. As protein: CASSLALGEGGNYEQYF.